This T cell receptor beta chain was identified during a study of blood T cell repertoires in COVID-19. Germline assignment: CDR1 KGHDR and CDR2 SFDVKD. V was pared by 5 bases and J by 0 bases, with 5 bases of the junction left unmatched. The CDR3 runs 16 residues. Libraries were prepared by immunoSEQ multiplex PCR; TCRdb keeps only in-frame clonotypes and omits some of them. The top ten clones hold approximately 0.57% of a sample with some 65,000 clones, 90% of them seen once. Sequencing was performed on peripheral blood. This TCR was sampled from a man aged 50-59 years with COVID-19, enrolled during active disease. V and J are TRBV24-1 and TRBJ2-1; 8 nucleotides line up with TRBD2. The CDR3 protein is CATSGSSGSSYNEQFF. The CDR3 DNA sequence: TGTGCCACCAGTGGCTCAAGCGGGAGCTCCTACAATGAGCAGTTCTTC.